This T cell receptor beta chain was retrieved from a study of OX40 agonist ivuxolimab in advanced cancers. For the wider study: Ivuxolimab was an agonistic, fully human IgG2 monoclonal antibody directed against OX40 (CD134), a costimulatory receptor. In the dose-escalation cohort, 82.7% of patients were male, and the mean age was approximately 60 years, with a range of about 23 to 85. The purpose of peripheral TCRbeta sequencing was to test whether ivuxolimab changed TCR sequence diversity and led to clonal T-cell expansion. Prior anti-PD-1, anti-PD-L1 or anti-CTLA-4 therapy was permitted, and 35% to 40% of dose-escalation patients had received checkpoint inhibitors. Of the 50 to 55 patients in dose escalation, 19 had hepatocellular carcinoma, some 15 had melanoma, 9 had renal cell carcinoma and 9 had head and neck cancer. Partial responses were achieved by three dose-escalation patients, of whom one had hepatocellular carcinoma and two had cutaneous melanoma. Intravenous ivuxolimab was administered to patients every 2 weeks at six dose levels: 0.01, 0.1, 0.3, 1.5, 3 and 10 mg/kg. The paper covers the monotherapy dose-escalation part of the phase I ivuxolimab trial, which included N of about 50 patients. Results and caveats for the whole study, not just this receptor: At doses of 0.1 to 3.0 mg/kg, clonal expansion of both CD4+ and CD8+ T cells in blood was seen between baseline and week 6. On average, CD8+ T cells showed more expanded clones than CD4+ T cells after ivuxolimab. Partial responders in the 0.1-3.0 mg/kg groups had among the lowest normalized peripheral clonal expansion, especially among CD8+ T cells. The antigen specificity of the clonally expanded peripheral T cells was not determined. Low levels of normalized T-cell clonal expansion were also seen in some patients who did not respond.

A remark on this clone: The clone's antigen remains unknown. There are no base qualities to consult, and no much larger clone falls within one base.

Genomic DNA was isolated from the sorted cells so that the TCRbeta CDR3 region could be sequenced. TCRbeta CDR3 regions were sequenced using the immunoSEQ Assay. The immuneACCESS repertoire file appears here via TCRdb, limited to in-frame rearrangements. These files lack a portion of the clones; in checked studies, under half of the deficit traces to unresolved V genes, and the cause of the others is not known. The sample data list some 60,000 clones, and 80% to 90% of these were observed just once. The top ten clones comprise roughly 1.9% of the sample. For this chain, trimming is 5 bases at the V end and 4 bases at the J end, and the number of junction bases without a gene match is 4. CDR1 and CDR2 were assigned from the germline V gene (reference sequence) as LNHDA and SQIVND. The cysteine opens and the valine closes a CDR3 of 13 amino acids. Only the CDR3 region is kept as DNA, spanning 39 bases read in frame from base 1.

The trial excluded patients who had a history of autoimmune disease or who were on systemic immunosuppression. Peripheral blood for TCR sequencing was collected from all dose cohorts at baseline, on cycle 4 day 1, and on cycle 7 day 1. The samples were drawn from a first-in-human, open-label, multicenter phase I dose-escalation trial of ivuxolimab. Adults with locally advanced or metastatic melanoma, renal cell, hepatocellular, or head and neck squamous cell carcinoma were enrolled in the trial. CD4+ and CD8+ T cells were sorted separately from peripheral blood before TCR sequencing. The chain uses TRBV19 and TRBJ2-7; TRBD2 agrees with 8 junctional bases. The clonotype originates from an adult with an advanced solid tumor such as melanoma, head and neck, liver or kidney cancer. The material was CD4+ or CD8+ T cells sorted from blood, obtained in a trial of the OX40 agonist ivuxolimab. The CDR3 reads as follows: CASSVAGSYEQYV. The nucleotide sequence is TGTGCCAGTAGTGTAGCGGGATCTTACGAGCAGTACGTC.